This T cell receptor beta chain was obtained from a study of response to subunit inactivated influenza vaccine. Notes on the study in general: Authors suggested few new T cells are recruited by each seasonal influenza vaccination.

TCRdb called the RT-PCR reads again in MiXCR, with one record for every CDR3 protein. The data show 650,000 to 800,000 distinct CDR3 sequences, around 13% seen once. This clonotype was recorded many times. Its specificity is unknown. CDR3 length equals 15 residues. Trimming left V 3 bases short and J 8 bases short, with 14 bases between. Germline V gene data show CDR1 as LNHNV and CDR2 as YYDKDF (reference sequence). The sequence was collected from a man between 50 and 59 years old who received an inactivated influenza vaccine. The specimen comprised PBMCs from blood, sampled approximately 15 days before vaccination. This chain uses TRBV15 with TRBJ1-6; no definite D call. CDR3 sequence: CATSSPAVYDSPLHF. The CDR3 region has the DNA TGTGCCACCAGCAGTCCGGCTGTATATGATTCACCCCTCCACTTT.